This T cell receptor beta chain came from a study of shared clonotypes between healthy human individuals. The wider study: Donor ages ranged 18 to 49 years: a couple of women, a few men.

The CDR3 has 16 amino acids. Trimming left V 5 bases short and J 0 bases short, with 17 bases between. From germline, CDR1 is SEHNR and CDR2 FQNEAQ (reference sequence). In this sample, this clone turned up a few times. PCR replicates from unsorted PBMC used about 290 ng DNA, and this amount was tens of thousands of T cell genomes. Produced via immunoSEQ multiplex PCR; TCRdb's table is partial and in-frame only. The table records about 490,000 clones, roughly 80% of them present only once. Donors, without exception, were Caucasian adults residing in Nashville, Tennessee. When samples were unsorted, around 90 million PBMCs were used for genomic DNA.

Material for sequencing was PBMCs. The rearrangement uses TRBV7-9 and TRBJ2-7; D is possibly TRBD1 (6 bases). This receptor was obtained from a woman aged 40 to 50 in good health. Some clones in this sample may be carry-over from other donors' samples. CDR3 protein: CASSNWGTGFSYEQYF. The CDR3 DNA is TGTGCCAGCAGCAACTGGGGCACAGGGTTCTCCTACGAGCAGTACTTC.